This T cell receptor beta chain was recorded in a study of response to subunit inactivated influenza vaccine (dated by TCRdb to about 2018). Background for the entire study: The study used deep quantitative T cell receptor repertoire profiling to track responses to a trivalent subunit inactivated influenza vaccine.

There are 15 amino acids in the CDR3, from cysteine to phenylalanine inclusive. The CDR3 DNA has 45 bases and is translated from base 1. Here V drops 5 bases and J drops 3 bases, and the junction holds 5 bases not matched to any gene. Via the germline V gene, CDR1 is SGHTA and CDR2 FQGTGA. Beyond this particular receptor, the publication reports: According to the authors, only a limited number of new T cells may be recruited by each seasonal influenza vaccination.

On this clonotype: No cognate antigen has been identified for it. Base qualities were left out, and no much larger clone turns up one base away.

The time point label on this specimen signifies: approximately 40 days after influenza vaccine administration. Receptor amplification or capture employed RT-PCR. Sequencer: Illumina HiSeq 2500. TCRdb reprocessed the public reads (quality trimming at Q25 with fastp, clone calling with MiXCR) and kept in-frame beta chains. Identical CDR3 proteins give one entry, which carries the most common genes and DNA. The sample contains some 500,000 distinct CDR3 sequences, roughly 13% of them found a single time. The top ten clonotypes cover around 13% of the sample. Sequenced material: PBMCs from blood, taken roughly 46 days after vaccination. This clonotype was obtained from a middle-aged man who received an inactivated influenza vaccine. Donor details come from another sample of the same person, matched by shared clones. The chain couples TRBV7-3 to TRBJ2-2; 8 bases in between match TRBD2. The DNA reads as follows: TGTGCCAGCAGCCCCCTTAGCGGGGACACCGGGGAGCTGTTTTTT. The resulting protein is CASSPLSGDTGELFF. The full variable domain, with segments outside the CDR3 supplied by the reference TRBV7-3 and TRBJ2-2 proteins, appears as GAGVSQTPSNKVTEKGKYVELRCDPISGHTALYWYRQSLGQGPEFLIYFQGTGAADDSGLPNDRFFAVRPEGSVSTLKIQRTERGDSAVYLCASSPLSGDTGELFFGEGSRLTVL.